The entry that follows covers one T cell receptor (beta chain) sequence. This entry is derived from a study of patients and donors after allogeneic stem cell transplantation. TCRdb redid the calling of the RT-PCR reads with MiXCR, one entry per CDR3 protein. The table lists fewer than 180,000 distinct CDR3 sequences, about 36% of them singletons. This TCR was recovered from a human donor who was either an allogeneic HSCT recipient or a stem cell or donor lymphocyte infusion donor (not recorded which). It is not recorded whose cells these are; they may come from a transplant donor. Material: blood, either unsorted or a sorted T cell fraction (not recorded which).

CDR3 region: CASSYYSGTGVAGELFF. The CDR3 DNA reads as TGTGCCAGCAGTTACTATTCCGGGACAGGGGTTGCGGGGGAGCTGTTTTTT. J is TRBJ2-2 and V is TRBV6-5, with 10 bases identical to TRBD1. The CDR3 extends over 17 amino acids. The germline gives CDR1 MNHEY, CDR2 SVGAGI. With 1 base clipped from V and 8 bases from J, the junction kept 10 bases outside the gene matches.